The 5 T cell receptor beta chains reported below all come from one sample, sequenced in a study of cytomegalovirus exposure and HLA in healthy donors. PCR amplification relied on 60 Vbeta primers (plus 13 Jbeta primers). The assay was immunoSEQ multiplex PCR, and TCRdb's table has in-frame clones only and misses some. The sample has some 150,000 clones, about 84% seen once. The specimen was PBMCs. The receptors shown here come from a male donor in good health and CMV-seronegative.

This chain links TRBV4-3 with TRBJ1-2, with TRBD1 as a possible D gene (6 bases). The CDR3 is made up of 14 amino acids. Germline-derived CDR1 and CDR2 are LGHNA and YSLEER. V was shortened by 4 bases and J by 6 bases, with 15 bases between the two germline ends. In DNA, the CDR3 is TGCGCCAGCAGCCGACACGGGACACCTCATGGCTACACCTTC. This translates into CASSRHGTPHGYTF.

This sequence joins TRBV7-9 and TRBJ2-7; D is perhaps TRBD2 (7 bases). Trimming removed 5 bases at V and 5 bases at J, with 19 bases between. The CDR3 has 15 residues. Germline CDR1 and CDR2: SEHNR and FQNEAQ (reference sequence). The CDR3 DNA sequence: TGTGCCAGCAGCGGGCAGGGACTACAGGGCCACGAGCAGTACTTC. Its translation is CASSGQGLQGHEQYF.

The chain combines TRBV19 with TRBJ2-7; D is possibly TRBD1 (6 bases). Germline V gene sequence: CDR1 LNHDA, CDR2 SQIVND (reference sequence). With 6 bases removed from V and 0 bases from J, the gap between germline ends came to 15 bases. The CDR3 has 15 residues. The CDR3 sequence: CASSADTGFSYEQYF. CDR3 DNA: TGTGCCAGTAGCGCCGATACAGGGTTCTCCTACGAGCAGTACTTC.

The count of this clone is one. The CDR3 nucleotides are TGTGCCAGCACCCAGACCAGCGGGGCCGGGGAGCTGTTTTTT. Its protein is CASTQTSGAGELFF. The rearrangement uses TRBV28 and TRBJ2-2, with 7 bases fitting TRBD2. CDR3 length: 14 residues. Germline CDR1 reads MDHEN; CDR2 reads SYDVKM. V was pared by 7 bases and J by 6 bases, with 8 bases of the junction left unmatched.

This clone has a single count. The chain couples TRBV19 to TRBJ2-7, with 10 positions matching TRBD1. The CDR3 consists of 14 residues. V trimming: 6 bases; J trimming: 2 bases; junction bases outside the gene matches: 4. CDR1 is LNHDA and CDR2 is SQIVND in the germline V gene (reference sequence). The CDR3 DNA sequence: TGTGCCAGTAGAATGGGACAGGGGCCCTACGAGCAGTACTTC. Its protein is CASRMGQGPYEQYF.